These T cell receptor beta chains were read from a single sample in a study of shared clonotypes between healthy human individuals. Measured with immunoSEQ multiplex PCR; TCRdb has only the in-frame clones, and not every one. The table has roughly 1 million clones, roughly 75% seen once. What was sequenced was memory CD4+ T cells sorted from blood. All receptors come from a man aged 18 to 30 in good health. Both conserved end residues are part of each CDR3. A D gene is named only where the DNA matches it firmly.

d_call	j_call	cdr3_length	v_call	cdr3_aa
NA	TRBJ1-1	12	TRBV28	CASRPVGRVAFF
NA	TRBJ2-1	11	TRBV6-5	CASSSANEQFF
NA	TRBJ2-5	14	TRBV4-2	CASSRGVGFETQYF
NA	TRBJ1-1	15	TRBV6-5	CASSPFRGGHTEAFF
TRBD1	TRBJ1-1	13	TRBV19	CASGQGRNTEAFF
NA	TRBJ2-5	10	TRBV2	CASSQETQYF
NA	TRBJ1-1	16	TRBV11-2	CASSPSQGPWGTEAFF
NA	TRBJ2-3	16	TRBV6-1	CASSDVGQARGDTQYF
NA	TRBJ1-2	14	TRBV6-5	CASSSEGLRRGYTF
NA	TRBJ2-5	14	TRBV5-1	CASSLGQGLETQYF
TRBD2	TRBJ2-2	17	TRBV5-1	CASSLEASGTNTGELFF
NA	TRBJ1-1	14	TRBV28	CASSPPRLNPEAFF
TRBD2	TRBJ2-3	19	TRBV5-4	CASSLGRASGGRGTDTQYF
TRBD2	TRBJ2-5	15	TRBV30	CAWSVPSGQKETQYF
NA	TRBJ2-1	11	TRBV11-2	CASSLHREQFF
TRBD1	TRBJ1-1	12	TRBV5-6	CASSYDRGVPFF
NA	TRBJ1-5	12	TRBV28	CASSSTVQPQHF
NA	TRBJ2-3	15	TRBV5-1	CASSLEEGRTDTQYF
NA	TRBJ1-5	15	TRBV2	CASSDREGGHQTQHF
NA	TRBJ1-3	16	TRBV29-1	CSVAESRSLSGNTIYF
NA	TRBJ2-2	15	TRBV7-2	CASSQPGGGVGELFF
NA	TRBJ2-7	11	TRBV2	CASSELGEQYF
NA	TRBJ1-2	13	TRBV10-3	CAISESKAYGYTF
NA	TRBJ1-2	15	TRBV30	CAWSLGTGPLDGYTF
NA	TRBJ1-2	14	TRBV18	CASSPRAVNYGYTF
NA	TRBJ1-4	13	TRBV25-1	CASREQGTEKLFF
NA	TRBJ2-4	18	TRBV27	CASSSDSGTPVAKNIQYF
NA	TRBJ2-3	15	TRBV2	CASSATGGSTDTQYF
NA	TRBJ2-7	13	TRBV5-1	CASSADMRYEQYF
TRBD1	TRBJ1-1	13	TRBV30	CAWQGQKNTEAFF
TRBD1	TRBJ2-7	14	TRBV5-1	CASSGTGPIYEQYF
TRBD1	TRBJ1-3	14	TRBV30	CAWSPTGTGDTIYF
NA	TRBJ2-5	14	TRBV5-1	CATGIEGRGETQYF
NA	TRBJ1-3	13	TRBV7-9	CASLQGKEDTIYF
NA	TRBJ2-3	10	TRBV30	CAWGGATQYF
NA	TRBJ1-4	13	TRBV5-4	CASSGGLNEKLFF
NA	TRBJ2-5	15	TRBV14	CASSPPGRDQETQYF
TRBD1	TRBJ2-2	14	TRBV28	CASSGTGATGELFF
NA	TRBJ2-3	12	TRBV9	CASSRAVDTQYF